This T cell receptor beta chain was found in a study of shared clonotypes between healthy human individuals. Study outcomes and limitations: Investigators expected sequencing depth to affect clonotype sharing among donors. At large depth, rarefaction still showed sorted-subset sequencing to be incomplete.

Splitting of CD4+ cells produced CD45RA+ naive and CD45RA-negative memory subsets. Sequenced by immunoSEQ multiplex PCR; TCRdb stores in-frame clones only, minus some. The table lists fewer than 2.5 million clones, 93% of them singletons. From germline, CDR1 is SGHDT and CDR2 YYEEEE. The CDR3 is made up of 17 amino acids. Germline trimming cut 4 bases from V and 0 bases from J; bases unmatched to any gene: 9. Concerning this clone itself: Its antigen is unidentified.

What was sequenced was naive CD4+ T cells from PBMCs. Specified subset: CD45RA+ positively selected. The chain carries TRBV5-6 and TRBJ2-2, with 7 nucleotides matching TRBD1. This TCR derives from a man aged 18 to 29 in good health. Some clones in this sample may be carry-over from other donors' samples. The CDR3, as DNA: TGTGCCAGCAGCGACTACAGGGGTTGGACGAACACCGGGGAGCTGTTTTTT. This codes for CASSDYRGWTNTGELFF.